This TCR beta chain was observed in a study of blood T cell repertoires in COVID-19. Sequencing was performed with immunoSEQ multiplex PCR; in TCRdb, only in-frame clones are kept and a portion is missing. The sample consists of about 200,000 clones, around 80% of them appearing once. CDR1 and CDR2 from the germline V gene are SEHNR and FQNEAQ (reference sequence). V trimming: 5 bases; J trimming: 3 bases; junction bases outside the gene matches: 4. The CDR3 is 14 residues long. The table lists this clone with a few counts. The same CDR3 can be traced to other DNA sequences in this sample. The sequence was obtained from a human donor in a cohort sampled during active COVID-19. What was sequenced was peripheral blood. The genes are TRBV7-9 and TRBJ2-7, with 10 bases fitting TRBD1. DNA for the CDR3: TGTGCCAGCAGCCCGGGACAGGGGAACTACGAGCAGTACTTC. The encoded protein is CASSPGQGNYEQYF.